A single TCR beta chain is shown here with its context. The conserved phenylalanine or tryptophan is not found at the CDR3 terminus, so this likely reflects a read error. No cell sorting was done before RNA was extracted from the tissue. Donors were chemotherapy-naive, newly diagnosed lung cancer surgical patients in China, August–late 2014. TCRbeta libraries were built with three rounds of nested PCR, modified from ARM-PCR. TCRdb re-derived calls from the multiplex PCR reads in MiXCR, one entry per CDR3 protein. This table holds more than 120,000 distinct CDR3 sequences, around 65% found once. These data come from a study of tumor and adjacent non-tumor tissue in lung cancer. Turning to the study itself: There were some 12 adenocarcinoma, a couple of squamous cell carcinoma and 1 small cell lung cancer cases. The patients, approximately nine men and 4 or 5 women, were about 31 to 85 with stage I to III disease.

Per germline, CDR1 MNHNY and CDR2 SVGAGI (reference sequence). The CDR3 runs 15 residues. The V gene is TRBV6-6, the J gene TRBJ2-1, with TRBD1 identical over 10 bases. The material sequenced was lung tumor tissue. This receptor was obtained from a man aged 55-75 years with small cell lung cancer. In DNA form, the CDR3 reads TGTGCCAGTAGTTTTGGACAGGGGGTTGGAAATGAGCAGTTCCTC. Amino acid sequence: CASSFGQGVGNEQFL.